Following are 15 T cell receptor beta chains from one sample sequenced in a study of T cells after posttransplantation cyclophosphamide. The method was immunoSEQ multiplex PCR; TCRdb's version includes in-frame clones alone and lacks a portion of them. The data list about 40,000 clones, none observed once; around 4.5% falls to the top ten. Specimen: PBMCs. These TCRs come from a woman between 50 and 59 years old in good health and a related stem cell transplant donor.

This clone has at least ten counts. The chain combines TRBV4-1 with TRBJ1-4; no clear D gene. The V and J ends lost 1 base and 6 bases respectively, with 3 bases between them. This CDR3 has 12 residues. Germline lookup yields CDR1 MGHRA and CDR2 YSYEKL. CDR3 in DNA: TGCGCCAGCAGCCAAGTATATGAAAAACTGTTTTTT. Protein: CASSQVYEKLFF.

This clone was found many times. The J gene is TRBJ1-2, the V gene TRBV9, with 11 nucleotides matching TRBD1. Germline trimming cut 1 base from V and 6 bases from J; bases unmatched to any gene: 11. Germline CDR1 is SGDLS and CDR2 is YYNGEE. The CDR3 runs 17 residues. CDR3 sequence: CASSVRTGGKGLDGYTF. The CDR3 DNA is TGTGCCAGCAGCGTACGGACAGGGGGCAAAGGGTTAGATGGCTACACCTTC.

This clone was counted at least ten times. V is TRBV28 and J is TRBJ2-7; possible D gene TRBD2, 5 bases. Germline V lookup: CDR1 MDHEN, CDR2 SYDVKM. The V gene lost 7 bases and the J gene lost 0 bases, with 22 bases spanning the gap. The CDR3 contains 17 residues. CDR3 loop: CASKAMMFRTSSYEQYF. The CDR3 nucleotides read TGTGCCAGCAAGGCCATGATGTTTAGAACTAGCTCCTACGAGCAGTACTTC.

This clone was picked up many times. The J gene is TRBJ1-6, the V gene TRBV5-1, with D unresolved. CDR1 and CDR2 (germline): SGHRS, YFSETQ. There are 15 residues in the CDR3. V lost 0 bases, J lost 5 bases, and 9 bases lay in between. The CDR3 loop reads CASSLAWRHNSPLHF. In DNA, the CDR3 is TGCGCCAGCAGCTTGGCGTGGAGGCATAATTCACCCCTCCACTTT.

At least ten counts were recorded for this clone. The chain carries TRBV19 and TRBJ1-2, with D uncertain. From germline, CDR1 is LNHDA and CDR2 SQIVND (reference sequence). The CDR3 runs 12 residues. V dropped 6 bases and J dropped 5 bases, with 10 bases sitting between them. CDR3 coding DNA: TGTGCCAGTAGACGGCAGACTTATGGCTACACCTTC. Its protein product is CASRRQTYGYTF.

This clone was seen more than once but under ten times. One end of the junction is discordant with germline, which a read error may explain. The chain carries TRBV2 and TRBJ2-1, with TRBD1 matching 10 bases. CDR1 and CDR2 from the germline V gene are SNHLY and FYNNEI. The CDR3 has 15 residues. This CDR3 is CAGSPDRGAYNEQFF. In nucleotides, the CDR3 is TGTGCCGGCAGCCCGGACAGGGGGGCCTACAATGAGCAGTTCTTC.

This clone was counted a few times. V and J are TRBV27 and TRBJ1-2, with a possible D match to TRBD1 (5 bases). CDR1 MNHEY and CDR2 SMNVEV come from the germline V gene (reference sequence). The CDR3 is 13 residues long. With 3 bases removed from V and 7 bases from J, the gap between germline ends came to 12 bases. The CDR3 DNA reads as TGTGCCAGCAGTTTGGAGGGGCGTCGTGGCTACACCTTC. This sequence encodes CASSLEGRRGYTF.

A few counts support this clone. Here the CDR3 reads CASSQGLGSYEQYF. The CDR3 coding sequence is TGCGCCAGCAGCCAGGGGCTAGGCTCCTACGAGCAGTACTTC. V gene TRBV4-1 combines with J gene TRBJ2-5; maybe TRBD1 (5 bases). The better agreement between TRBJ2-7 and the DNA end casts doubt on the J call. This CDR3 is built from 14 residues. The germline V gene encodes CDR1 MGHRA and CDR2 YSYEKL.

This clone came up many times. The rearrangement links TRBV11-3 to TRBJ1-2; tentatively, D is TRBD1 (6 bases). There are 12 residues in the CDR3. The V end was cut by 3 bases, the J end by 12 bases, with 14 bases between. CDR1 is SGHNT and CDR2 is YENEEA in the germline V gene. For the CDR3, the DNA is TGTGCCAGCAGCTTCTCGAGCAGGGGAAACACCTTC. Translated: CASSFSSRGNTF.

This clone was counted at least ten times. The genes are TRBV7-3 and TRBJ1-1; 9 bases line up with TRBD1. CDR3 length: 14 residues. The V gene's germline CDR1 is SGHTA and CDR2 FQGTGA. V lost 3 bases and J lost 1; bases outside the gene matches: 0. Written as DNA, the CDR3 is TGTGCCAGCAGCTTGACAGGGGGGAACACTGAAGCTTTCTTT. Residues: CASSLTGGNTEAFF.

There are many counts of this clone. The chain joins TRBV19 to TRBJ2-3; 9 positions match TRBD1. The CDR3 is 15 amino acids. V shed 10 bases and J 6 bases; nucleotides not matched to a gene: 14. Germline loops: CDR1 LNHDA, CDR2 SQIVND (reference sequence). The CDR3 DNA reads TGTGCCACCCATGTAGGACAGGGGTCCCCGGATACGCAGTATTTT. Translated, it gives CATHVGQGSPDTQYF.

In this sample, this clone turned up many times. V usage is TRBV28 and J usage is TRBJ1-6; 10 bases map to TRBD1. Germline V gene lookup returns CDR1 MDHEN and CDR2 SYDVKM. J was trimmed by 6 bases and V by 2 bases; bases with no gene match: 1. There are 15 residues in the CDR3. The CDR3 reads CASSLGDRGNSPLHF. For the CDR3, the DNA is TGTGCCAGCAGTTTAGGGGACAGGGGTAATTCACCCCTCCACTTT.

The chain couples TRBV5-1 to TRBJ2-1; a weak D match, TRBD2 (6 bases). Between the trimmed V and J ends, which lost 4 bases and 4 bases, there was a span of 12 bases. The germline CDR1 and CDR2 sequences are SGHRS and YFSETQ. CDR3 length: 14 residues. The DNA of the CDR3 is TGCGCCAGCAGCCCCGGGACTGATTACAATGAGCAGTTCTTC. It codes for CASSPGTDYNEQFF.

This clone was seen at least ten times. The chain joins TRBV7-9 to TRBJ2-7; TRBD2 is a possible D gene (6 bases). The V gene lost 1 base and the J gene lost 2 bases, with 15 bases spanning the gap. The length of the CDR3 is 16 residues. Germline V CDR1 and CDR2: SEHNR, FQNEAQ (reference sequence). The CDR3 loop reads CASSLVWRGTTYEQYF. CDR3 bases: TGTGCCAGCAGCTTAGTCTGGCGGGGTACGACCTACGAGCAGTACTTC.

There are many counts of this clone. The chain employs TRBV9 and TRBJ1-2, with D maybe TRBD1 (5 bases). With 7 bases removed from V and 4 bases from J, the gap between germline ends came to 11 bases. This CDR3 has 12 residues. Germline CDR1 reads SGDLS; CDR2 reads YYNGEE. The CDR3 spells CASGGKGYGYTF. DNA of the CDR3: TGTGCCAGCGGGGGGAAGGGCTATGGCTACACCTTC.